These 19 T cell receptor beta chains share one sample of origin, sequenced in a study of T cells in Graves' hyperthyroidism and ophthalmopathy. Regions amplified from RNA transcripts were the TCR beta CDR3 regions. During a first-round RT-PCR of the TCR CDR3, the HTBI primer set was used. TCRdb called the multiplex PCR reads again in MiXCR, with one record for every CDR3 protein. The repertoire includes roughly 250,000 distinct CDR3 sequences, approximately 14% of them detected once, and about an eighth sits in the top ten. The specimen was blood. These TCRs come from a woman aged 40 to 50 with Graves' hyperthyroidism that later progressed to Graves' ophthalmopathy.

This clonotype has just a few counts. V usage is TRBV5-1 and J usage is TRBJ2-3, with 8 bases matching TRBD2. CDR3 length: 14 residues. Germline V gives CDR1 SGHRS, CDR2 YFSETQ. J was trimmed by 5 bases and V by 2 bases; bases with no gene match: 4. The CDR3 here is CASSFREGQDTQYF. The DNA of the CDR3 is TGCGCCAGCAGCTTCCGGGAGGGCCAAGATACGCAGTATTTT.

The sample holds many counts of this clonotype. The chain links TRBV7-2 to TRBJ2-6; D not resolved. The CDR3 sequence is 16 residues long. Trimming took 0 bases from V and 4 from J, leaving 10 bases between them. Germline V gene data show CDR1 as SGHTA and CDR2 as FQGNSA. Here the CDR3 reads CASSLARRPGANVLTF. The CDR3 DNA reads as TGTGCCAGCAGCTTAGCCCGCCGTCCGGGGGCCAACGTCCTGACTTTC.

This clonotype was seen many times. The chain joins TRBV27 to TRBJ2-7, with 9 nucleotides matching TRBD2. There are 17 residues in the CDR3. Germline CDR1 and CDR2: MNHEY and SMNVEV (reference sequence). V lost 0 bases to trimming and J lost 6 bases; unmatched junction nucleotides: 12. CDR3 in DNA: TGTGCCAGCAGTTTATCCTCTCGGTCTAGCGGGATTTCCGAGCAGTACTTC. Encoded protein: CASSLSSRSSGISEQYF.

In its sample, this clonotype was seen many times. The CDR3 protein is CASSLAPLEPYEQYF. CDR3 bases: TGCGCCAGCAGCTTGGCCCCACTAGAGCCCTACGAGCAGTACTTC. The chain is built from TRBV5-1 and TRBJ2-7; a weak D match, TRBD2 (5 bases). The germline V gene has CDR1 SGHRS and CDR2 YFSETQ. V lost 0 bases and J lost 2, with 12 bases in between. CDR3 length: 15 residues.

In this sample, this clonotype turned up many times. The rearrangement joins TRBV20-1 to TRBJ2-1; 14 nucleotides match TRBD2. J was trimmed by 9 bases and V by 6 bases; bases with no gene match: 13. This CDR3 contains 16 residues. Germline-derived CDR1 and CDR2 are DFQATT and SNEGSKA (reference sequence). CDR3 coding DNA: TGCAGTGCCCCGGGACTAGCGGGAGTACGTAGGAGTGAGCAGTTCTTC. Translating it yields CSAPGLAGVRRSEQFF.

This clonotype turned up a few times. V usage is TRBV28 and J usage is TRBJ2-3; D perhaps matches TRBD2 (6 bases). Per germline, CDR1 MDHEN and CDR2 SYDVKM. Trimming shortened V by 4 bases and J by 4 bases, and 15 bases separated the two germline ends. The CDR3 has 15 residues. CDR3: CASSWREAGPDTQYF. The CDR3 bases are TGTGCCAGCAGTTGGCGGGAAGCTGGCCCAGATACGCAGTATTTT.

In this sample, this clonotype turned up once. V gene TRBV27 combines with J gene TRBJ2-7, with TRBD2 matching 11 bases. This CDR3 comprises 16 residues. Per germline, CDR1 MNHEY and CDR2 SMNVEV (reference sequence). With V trimmed by 7 bases and J by 3 bases, 11 bases remained unmatched. The CDR3 spells CASKVTGTSGFYEQYF. The CDR3 nucleotides read TGTGCCAGCAAAGTTACCGGGACTAGCGGTTTCTACGAGCAGTACTTC.

This clonotype occurred a few times. This chain uses TRBV2 with TRBJ2-2; 9 bases are shared with TRBD2. Germline values: CDR1 SNHLY, CDR2 FYNNEI. V lost 8 bases, J lost 7 bases, and 8 bases stayed unmatched. This CDR3 is built from 14 residues. CDR3 sequence reads: CASEREVIGGELFF. In DNA form, the CDR3 reads TGTGCCAGCGAGCGGGAGGTAATAGGCGGGGAGCTGTTTTTT.

This clonotype has ten or more counts. The chain couples TRBV14 to TRBJ1-5; no definite D call. V was shortened by 2 bases and J by 3 bases, with 5 bases between the two germline ends. Germline V lookup: CDR1 SGHDN, CDR2 FVKESK. The CDR3 is 13 amino acids. CDR3 protein: CASSQQTNQPQHF. The CDR3 DNA follows: TGTGCCAGCAGCCAACAGACCAATCAGCCCCAGCATTTT.

In its sample, this clonotype was seen many times. This chain uses TRBV19 with TRBJ2-3, with 10 bases aligning to TRBD2. Germline V gene sequence: CDR1 LNHDA, CDR2 SQIVND (reference sequence). After removal of 3 bases from V and 2 bases from J, the junction contained 5 bases not matched to a gene. The CDR3 contains 16 residues. As DNA, the CDR3 is TGTGCCAGTAGTATTCCGACTAGCGGGTACACAGATACGCAGTATTTT. Amino acid sequence: CASSIPTSGYTDTQYF.

This clonotype came up once. At one end, the junction sequence differs from germline, possibly due to a read error. V is TRBV10-1 and J is TRBJ2-2; D call uncertain. The germline gives CDR1 WNHNN, CDR2 SYGVQD (reference sequence). The CDR3 length is 14 residues. CDR3 region: CASSAQPKTGELFF. CDR3 in DNA: TGCGCCAGCAGTGCTCAACCGAAGACCGGGGAGCTGTTTTTT.

This clonotype was seen only a few times. This CDR3 reads CASSLYPPPPYRGRSSYNEQFF. CDR3 DNA sequence: TGTGCCAGCAGTTTATACCCCCCCCCCCCCTACAGGGGGCGCAGCTCCTACAATGAGCAGTTCTTC. The gene calls are TRBV28 and TRBJ2-1; 9 bases map to TRBD1. J was trimmed by 0 bases and V by 1 base; bases with no gene match: 19. Germline V gene sequence: CDR1 MDHEN, CDR2 SYDVKM. CDR3 length equals 22 residues.

This clonotype has a count of ten or more. The chain recombines TRBV7-9 with TRBJ1-1; tentative D call: TRBD1 (5 bases). The V end was cut by 3 bases, the J end by 7 bases, with 9 bases between. This CDR3 comprises 12 residues. Germline-derived CDR1 and CDR2 are SEHNR and FQNEAQ (reference sequence). This chain's CDR3 is CASSFAQGEAFF. In DNA, the CDR3 is TGTGCCAGCAGCTTTGCCCAGGGTGAAGCTTTCTTT.

This clonotype was observed at least ten times. This chain links TRBV28 with TRBJ2-7; tentatively, D is TRBD2 (7 bases). V was shortened by 4 bases and J by 1 base, with 14 bases between the two germline ends. Germline-derived CDR1 and CDR2 are MDHEN and SYDVKM. The CDR3 contains 15 residues. CDR3 nucleotides: TGTGCCAGCAGTTCTGGGGGGGGGCTTTCCTACGAGCAGTACTTC. It is translated as CASSSGGGLSYEQYF.

Many counts were recorded for this clonotype. The chain combines TRBV6-6 with TRBJ2-6; 11 nucleotides agree with TRBD2. CDR1 and CDR2 (germline): MNHNY, SVGAGI (reference sequence). Trimming cost V 0 bases and J 0 bases; bases outside gene matches: 19. CDR3 length equals 24 residues. The CDR3 here is CASSYSGWGLPSGRTDSGANVLTF. The CDR3, as DNA: TGTGCCAGCAGTTACTCAGGGTGGGGACTACCTAGCGGGAGGACGGACTCTGGGGCCAACGTCCTGACTTTC.

This clonotype was recorded at least ten times. This chain joins TRBV5-1 and TRBJ2-3, with TRBD2 matching 9 bases. CDR3 length: 17 residues. Germline trimming cut 4 bases from V and 5 bases from J; bases unmatched to any gene: 14. CDR1 is SGHRS, CDR2 YFSETQ, per germline. The CDR3 DNA follows: TGCGCCAGCAGCCAGGGACTAGCTGCCGTTGGGTTAGATACGCAGTATTTT. It codes for CASSQGLAAVGLDTQYF.

This clonotype appeared many times. This chain uses TRBV25-1 with TRBJ2-2; D gene uncertain. Germline CDR1 and CDR2: MGHDK and SYGVNS. The CDR3 runs 15 residues. With 5 bases removed from V and 3 bases from J, the gap between germline ends came to 13 bases. The CDR3 coding sequence is TGTGCCAGCAGTAGCCTGAAATCGGACACCGGGGAGCTGTTTTTT. Translating it yields CASSSLKSDTGELFF.

The table lists this clonotype with many counts. The rearrangement joins TRBV20-1 to TRBJ2-1; the D gene is possibly TRBD2 (5 bases). Trimming took off 3 bases at V and 9 bases at J, with 18 bases between the two ends. Germline V gene data show CDR1 as DFQATT and CDR2 as SNEGSKA (reference sequence). This CDR3 has 14 residues. The DNA of the CDR3 is TGCAGTGCTAGCGGGAATAACCGAGGATTTGAGCAGTTCTTC. Translated: CSASGNNRGFEQFF.

This clonotype was observed at least ten times. The CDR3 DNA reads as TGTGCCACCAGCTTCTTGATACTAGCCTCCTCTTACAATGAGCAGTTCTTC. Residues: CATSFLILASSYNEQFF. V and J are TRBV15 and TRBJ2-1; the D gene is possibly TRBD2 (6 bases). Germline loops: CDR1 LNHNV, CDR2 YYDKDF (reference sequence). The CDR3 covers 17 residues. V was clipped by 5 bases and J by 4 bases, with 21 bases between them.